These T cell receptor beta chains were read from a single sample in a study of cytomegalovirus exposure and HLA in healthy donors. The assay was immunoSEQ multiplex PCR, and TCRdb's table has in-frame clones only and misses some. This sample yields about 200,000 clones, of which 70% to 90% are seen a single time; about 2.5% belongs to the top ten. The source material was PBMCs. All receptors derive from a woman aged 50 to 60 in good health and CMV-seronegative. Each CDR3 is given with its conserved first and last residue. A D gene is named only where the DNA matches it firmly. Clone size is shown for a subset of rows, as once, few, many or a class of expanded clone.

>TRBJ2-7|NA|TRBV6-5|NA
CASSPPRRSYEQYF
TGTGCCAGCAGTCCCCCCAGGCGCTCCTACGAGCAGTACTTC
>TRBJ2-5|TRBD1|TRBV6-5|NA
CASSWFNRGQEAQYF
TGTGCCAGCAGTTGGTTCAACAGGGGCCAAGAGGCCCAGTACTTC
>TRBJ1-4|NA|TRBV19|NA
CASRTTTNEKLFF
TGTGCCAGTCGTACCACAACTAATGAAAAACTGTTTTTT
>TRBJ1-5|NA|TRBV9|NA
CASSASTGLGQPQHF
TGTGCCAGCAGCGCTTCCACAGGGTTGGGTCAGCCCCAGCATTTT
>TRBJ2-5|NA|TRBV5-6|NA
CASSLVRKGEGGKTQYF
TGTGCCAGCAGCTTGGTTAGGAAGGGCGAAGGGGGAAAGACCCAGTACTTC
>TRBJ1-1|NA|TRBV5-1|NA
CASSLGGGAGNTEAFF
TGCGCCAGCAGCTTGGGTGGAGGGGCGGGGAACACTGAAGCTTTCTTT
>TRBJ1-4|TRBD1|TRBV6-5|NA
CASSRLQGATGKLFF
TGTGCCAGCAGTAGGCTACAGGGGGCAACGGGAAAACTGTTTTTT
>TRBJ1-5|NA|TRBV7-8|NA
CASSFTGTNPNQPQHF
TGTGCCAGCAGCTTTACGGGGACAAATCCTAATCAGCCCCAGCATTTT
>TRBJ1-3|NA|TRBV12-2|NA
CASRLAPPGGNTIYF
TGTGCAAGTCGCTTAGCGCCTCCAGGTGGAAACACCATATATTTT
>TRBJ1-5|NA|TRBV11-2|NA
CASSLDPPVGGNQPQHF
TGTGCCAGCAGCTTAGATCCCCCCGTGGGAGGGAATCAGCCCCAGCATTTT
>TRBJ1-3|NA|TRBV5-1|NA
CASSRDTGNTIYF
TGCGCCAGCAGCCGCGACACTGGAAACACCATATATTTT
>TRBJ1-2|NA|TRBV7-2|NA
CASSQQGAIYGYTF
TGTGCCAGCAGCCAACAGGGAGCTATCTATGGCTACACCTTC
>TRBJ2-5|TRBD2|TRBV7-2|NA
CASSLRASGSWGGKETQYF
TGTGCCAGCAGCTTACGAGCTAGCGGGAGTTGGGGCGGTAAGGAGACCCAGTACTTC
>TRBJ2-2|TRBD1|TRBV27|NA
CASSSSGTVNTGELFF
TGTGCCAGCAGTTCCTCCGGGACAGTGAACACCGGGGAGCTGTTTTTT
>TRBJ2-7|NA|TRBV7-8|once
CASSLVREISTAEQYF
TGTGCCAGCAGCTTAGTAAGAGAGATATCCACCGCCGAGCAGTACTTC
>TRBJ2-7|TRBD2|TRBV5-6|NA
CASSLSGGSYEQYF
TGTGCCAGCAGCTTAAGCGGGGGGTCCTACGAGCAGTACTTC
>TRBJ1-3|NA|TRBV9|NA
CASSVASRDSRGRGNTIYF
TGTGCCAGCAGCGTAGCTTCGCGGGACTCAAGAGGGAGGGGAAACACCATATATTTT
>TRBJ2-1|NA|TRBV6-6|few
CASSYGGVVREQFF
TGTGCCAGCAGTTACGGCGGGGTCGTACGTGAGCAGTTCTTC
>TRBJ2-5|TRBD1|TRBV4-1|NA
CASSRTGFRETQYF
TGCGCCAGCAGCAGGACAGGGTTCCGGGAGACCCAGTACTTC
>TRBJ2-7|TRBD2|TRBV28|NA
CASTKHPTSVQYF
TGTGCCAGCACCAAACACCCCACTAGCGTGCAGTACTTC
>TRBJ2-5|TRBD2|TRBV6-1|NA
CASSARTSRETQYF
TGTGCCAGCAGTGCGAGGACTAGTCGGGAGACCCAGTACTTC
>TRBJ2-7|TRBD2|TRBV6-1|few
CASNPLAGENEQYF
TGTGCCAGCAACCCCCTAGCGGGAGAAAACGAGCAGTACTTC
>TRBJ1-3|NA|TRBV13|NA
CASSPRGEGGNTIYF
TGTGCCAGCAGCCCTCGGGGGGAGGGTGGAAACACCATATATTTT
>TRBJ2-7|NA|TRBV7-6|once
CASSLELAVSYEQYF
TGTGCCAGCAGCTTAGAATTGGCGGTCTCCTACGAGCAGTACTTC
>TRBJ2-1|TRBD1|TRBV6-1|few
CASSELLDRGYHNEQFF
TGTGCCAGCAGTGAACTCTTAGACAGGGGGTACCACAATGAGCAGTTCTTC
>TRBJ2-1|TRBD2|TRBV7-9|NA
CASSLGGTSGHKFF
TGTGCCAGCAGCTTAGGGGGGACTAGCGGGCATAAGTTCTTC
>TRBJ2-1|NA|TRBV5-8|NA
CASSFPILGQFF
TGTGCCAGCAGCTTCCCTATCCTCGGGCAGTTCTTC
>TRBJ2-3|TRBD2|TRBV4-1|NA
CASSQDLREGYTQYF
TGCGCCAGCAGCCAAGATCTCCGGGAGGGATATACGCAGTATTTT
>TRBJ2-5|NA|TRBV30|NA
CAWSGQTETQYF
TGTGCCTGGAGTGGCCAAACTGAGACCCAGTACTTC
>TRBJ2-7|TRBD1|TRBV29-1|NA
CSVELGWGQEGLQYF
TGCAGCGTTGAGTTGGGTTGGGGACAGGAGGGCCTGCAGTACTTC
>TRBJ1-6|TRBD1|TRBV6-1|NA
CASSDFPQGRAPLHF
TGTGCCAGCAGTGACTTCCCACAGGGGCGAGCACCCCTCCACTTT
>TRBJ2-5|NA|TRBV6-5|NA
CASSYVTGLETQYF
TGTGCCAGCAGTTACGTTACCGGGTTGGAGACCCAGTACTTC
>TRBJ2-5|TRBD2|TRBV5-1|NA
CASRGLSGTQETQYF
TGCGCCAGCAGAGGTCTTAGCGGGACCCAAGAGACCCAGTACTTC
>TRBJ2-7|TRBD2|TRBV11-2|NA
CASSLGTSGRSEQYF
TGTGCCAGCAGCTTGGGGACTAGCGGGAGGTCCGAGCAGTACTTC
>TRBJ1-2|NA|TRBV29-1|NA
CSVEGTQRGYTF
TGCAGCGTTGAAGGGACACAGAGGGGCTACACCTTC
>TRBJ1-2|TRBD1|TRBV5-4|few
CASSADRGSMDSGGYTF
TGTGCCAGCAGCGCGGACAGGGGGTCGATGGATTCGGGAGGCTACACCTTC
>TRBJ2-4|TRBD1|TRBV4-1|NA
CASSQGLQGAAQAKNIQYF
TGCGCCAGCAGCCAGGGGTTACAGGGGGCCGCTCAAGCCAAAAACATTCAGTACTTC
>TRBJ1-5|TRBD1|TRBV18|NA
CASSQGQGGNQPQHF
TGTGCCAGCTCTCAGGGACAGGGGGGAAATCAGCCCCAGCATTTT
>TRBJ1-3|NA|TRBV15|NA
CATSRDYGATANTIYF
TGTGCCACCAGCAGAGATTATGGGGCTACTGCAAACACCATATATTTT
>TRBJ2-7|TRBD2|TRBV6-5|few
CASSSSRTSGTYEQYF
TGTGCCAGCAGTTCCTCTCGGACTAGCGGGACGTACGAGCAGTACTTC
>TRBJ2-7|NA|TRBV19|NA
CASSISMGQGEQYF
TGTGCCAGTAGTATCTCCATGGGTCAGGGCGAGCAGTACTTC
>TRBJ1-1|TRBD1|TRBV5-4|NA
CASSYTGGRTEAFF
TGTGCCAGCAGCTACACAGGGGGAAGGACTGAAGCTTTCTTT
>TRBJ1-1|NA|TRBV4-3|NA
CASSQVVVMNTEAFF
TGCGCCAGCAGCCAAGTGGTAGTGATGAACACTGAAGCTTTCTTT
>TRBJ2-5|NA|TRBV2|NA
CASSELGLYQETQYF
TGTGCCAGCAGTGAGTTAGGACTGTACCAAGAGACCCAGTACTTC
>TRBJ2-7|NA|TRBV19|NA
CASSPLGGATAGYEQYF
TGTGCCAGTAGTCCCCTCGGCGGGGCCACCGCGGGGTACGAGCAGTACTTC
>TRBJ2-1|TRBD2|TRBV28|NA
CASSFPRGLASNEQFF
TGTGCCAGCAGTTTCCCCCGGGGACTAGCTTCCAATGAGCAGTTCTTC
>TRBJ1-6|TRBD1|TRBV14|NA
CASSRQGDSPLHF
TGTGCCAGCAGCCGACAGGGAGATTCACCCCTCCACTTT
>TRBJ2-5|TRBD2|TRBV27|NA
CAGSMTSEQETQYF
TGTGCCGGCAGTATGACTAGCGAACAAGAGACCCAGTACTTC
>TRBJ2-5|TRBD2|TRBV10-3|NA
CAISEGTSEETQYF
TGTGCCATCAGTGAGGGGACTAGCGAAGAGACCCAGTACTTC
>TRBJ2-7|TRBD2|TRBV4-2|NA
CASSQDRASGVGYEQYF
TGTGCCAGCAGCCAAGATCGGGCTAGCGGGGTTGGTTACGAGCAGTACTTC
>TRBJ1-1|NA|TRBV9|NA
CASSVNSGTEAFF
TGTGCCAGCAGTGTCAACTCCGGCACTGAAGCTTTCTTT
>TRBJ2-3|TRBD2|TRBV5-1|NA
CASSASGSTDTQYF
TGCGCCAGCAGCGCTAGCGGGAGCACAGATACGCAGTATTTT
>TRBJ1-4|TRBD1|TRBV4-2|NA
CASRQTGGASNEKLFF
TGTGCCAGCAGACAAACAGGGGGCGCGTCCAATGAAAAACTGTTTTTT
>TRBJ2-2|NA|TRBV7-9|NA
CASSLAYTNTGELFF
TGTGCCAGCAGCTTAGCGTACACGAACACCGGGGAGCTGTTTTTT
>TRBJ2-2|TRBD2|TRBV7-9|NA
CASSWTSGRALGTGELFF
TGTGCCAGCAGCTGGACTAGCGGGAGGGCCCTTGGCACCGGGGAGCTGTTTTTT
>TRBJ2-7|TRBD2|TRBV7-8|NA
CASSLGEGPPNYEQYF
TGTGCCAGCAGCTTAGGGGAGGGGCCACCAAACTACGAGCAGTACTTC